One sample yielded the 29 T cell receptor beta chains listed below, sequenced in a study of patients and donors after allogeneic stem cell transplantation. MiXCR, run by TCRdb on the RT-PCR reads, gives a single entry per CDR3 protein. Among several hundred distinct CDR3 sequences, around 2% were seen once, and the ten largest hold 28%. The sample was blood, either unsorted or a sorted T cell fraction (not recorded which). The source of these receptors is a human donor who was either an allogeneic HSCT recipient or a stem cell or donor lymphocyte infusion donor (not recorded which). It is not recorded whose cells these are; they may come from a transplant donor.

By share, this clonotype counts as medium-sized. V and J are TRBV7-9 and TRBJ1-5; D is unresolved. V lost 6 bases and J lost 6, with 9 bases in between. The V gene's germline CDR1 is SEHNR and CDR2 FQNEAQ (reference sequence). CDR3 size: 12 residues. The DNA for the CDR3 is TGTGCCAGCAGTGAGGGCGGTCAGCCCCAGCATTTT. Protein sequence: CASSEGGQPQHF.

The chain has TRBV4-2 and TRBJ2-3; maybe TRBD2 (7 bases). Germline V CDR1 and CDR2: LGHNA, YNFKEQ. This CDR3 spans 15 amino acids. Between the trimmed V and J ends, which lost 0 bases and 8 bases, there was a span of 15 bases. The CDR3 region is CASSQDRGARVTQYF. The CDR3, as DNA: TGTGCCAGCAGCCAAGATCGGGGGGCCCGGGTTACGCAGTATTTT.

In this sample, this clonotype is medium-sized. The gene calls are TRBV5-1 and TRBJ2-7, with D hard to call. Trimming removed 0 bases at V and 3 bases at J, with 1 base between. Germline values: CDR1 SGHRS, CDR2 YFSETQ. This CDR3 has 11 amino acids. The CDR3 protein is CASSLGYEQYF. CDR3 nucleotide sequence: TGCGCCAGCAGCTTGGGCTACGAGCAGTACTTC.

By sample fraction, this clonotype is large. The chain carries TRBV30 and TRBJ2-7; TRBD1 matches 7 bases. V lost 7 bases, J lost 4 bases, and 10 bases stayed unmatched. This CDR3 is built from 13 residues. Germline V gene data show CDR1 as GTSNPN and CDR2 as SVGIG (reference sequence). For the CDR3, the DNA is TGTGCCTTGGGGGAGACAGGGAGTTACGAGCAGTACTTC. Its translation: CALGETGSYEQYF. Full variable domain (outside the CDR3, taken from reference TRBV30 and TRBJ2-7): SQTIHQWPATLVQPVGSPLSLECTVEGTSNPNLYWYRQAAGRGLQLLFYSVGIGQISSEVPQNLSASRPQDRQFILSSKKLLLSDSGFYLCALGETGSYEQYFGPGTRLTVT.

By share, this clonotype counts as medium-sized. DNA for the CDR3: TGCAGTGCTAGAGGGCACAGGGAGTACGAGCAGTACTTC. Amino acids: CSARGHREYEQYF. J is TRBJ2-7 and V is TRBV20-1, with D possibly TRBD1 on 6 matching bases. CDR1 is DFQATT, CDR2 SNEGSKA, per germline (reference sequence). V was trimmed by 1 base and J by 4 bases, leaving 11 bases between them. The CDR3 sequence is 13 residues long.

In its sample, this clonotype is large. This chain connects TRBV7-6 to TRBJ2-2; D remains ambiguous. Germline CDR1 reads SGHVS; CDR2 reads FNYEAQ. V was shortened by 2 bases and J by 0 bases, with 7 bases between the two germline ends. The length of the CDR3 is 15 residues. CDR3 region: CASSLSLANTGELFF. Written as DNA, the CDR3 is TGTGCCAGCAGCTTAAGTCTGGCGAACACCGGGGAGCTGTTTTTT.

This clonotype is labeled as large (0.1 to 1%). This sequence joins TRBV19 and TRBJ1-1; D is undetermined. V gave up 5 bases and J gave up 2 bases, with 9 bases separating them. Germline CDR1 reads LNHDA; CDR2 reads SQIVND (reference sequence). CDR3 length: 13 residues. Written as DNA, the CDR3 is TGTGCCAGTAGTGCGGGATCTAACACTGAAGCTTTCTTT. Translation gives CASSAGSNTEAFF.

This clonotype rates as medium-sized (0.01 to 0.1%). The chain employs TRBV12-5 and TRBJ2-2, with D unclear. Trimming removed 3 bases from V and 2 bases from J, with 7 bases in between. This CDR3 spans 14 amino acids. The germline CDR1 and CDR2 sequences are LGHNT and FRNRAP. The CDR3 loop reads CASGFPVNTGELFF. The CDR3 DNA reads TGTGCTAGTGGTTTCCCAGTTAACACCGGGGAGCTGTTTTTT.

This clonotype is deemed medium-sized. Here the CDR3 reads CSTRDLTGELFF. Written as DNA, the CDR3 is TGCAGCACCCGGGATCTCACCGGGGAGCTGTTTTTT. V is TRBV29-1 and J is TRBJ2-2, with a possible D match to TRBD2 (5 bases). The CDR3 is made up of 12 amino acids. Germline loops: CDR1 SQVTM, CDR2 ANQGSEA. Trimming stripped 8 bases from V and 4 bases from J, with 11 bases between.

In its sample, this clonotype ranks as large. This chain joins TRBV29-1 and TRBJ2-7; 7 nucleotides match TRBD1. The length of the CDR3 is 14 residues. Losses at the gene ends were 5 bases for V and 4 bases for J; bases not matched to a gene: 11. CDR1 SQVTM and CDR2 ANQGSEA come from the germline V gene. CDR3 DNA sequence: TGCAGCGTTAAGGGACAGCAGACCGGGTACGAGCAGTACTTC. Translating gives CSVKGQQTGYEQYF.

This clonotype is termed large (0.1 to 1%). The chain uses TRBV6-5 and TRBJ1-2; the match to TRBD1 covers 9 bases. With 0 bases clipped from V and 4 bases from J, the junction kept 12 bases outside the gene matches. CDR3 length: 18 residues. Per germline, CDR1 MNHEY and CDR2 SVGAGI. CDR3 in DNA: TGTGCCAGCAGTTACTCAGGGACAGGGCGCGTTGTTGGCTATGGCTACACCTTC. Encoded protein: CASSYSGTGRVVGYGYTF.

The chain employs TRBV10-3 and TRBJ2-2; D is ambiguous. The germline V gene encodes CDR1 ENHRY and CDR2 SYGVKD. This CDR3 comprises 12 residues. Trimming shortened V by 10 bases and J by 7 bases, and 13 bases separated the two germline ends. Here the CDR3 DNA reads TGTGCCACCCGTGGCGTGGTCGGGGAGCTGTTTTTT. This encodes CATRGVVGELFF.

The J gene is TRBJ1-1, the V gene TRBV3-1; weak D call: TRBD1 (5 bases). Germline CDR1 and CDR2: LGHDT and YNNKEL (reference sequence). Trimming shortened V by 0 bases and J by 7 bases, and 15 bases separated the two germline ends. The CDR3 totals 15 residues. CDR3 bases: TGTGCCAGCAGCCAAGATTACGGGGGGGTACTTGAAGCTTTCTTT. This sequence encodes CASSQDYGGVLEAFF.

This clonotype was counted between two and nine times. The rearrangement uses TRBV4-1 and TRBJ2-1; maybe TRBD1 (6 bases). The CDR3 sequence is 13 residues long. The ends were cut back, 7 bases at V and 6 bases at J, with 13 bases in the middle. Germline assignment: CDR1 MGHRA and CDR2 YSYEKL. CDR3 nucleotides: TGCGCCAGCAACTCACAGGGCGCCAATGAGCAGTTCTTC. Translated: CASNSQGANEQFF.

This clonotype is classed as medium-sized. The chain has TRBV2 and TRBJ2-1; D gene ambiguous. This CDR3 has 11 amino acids. Trimming shortened V by 7 bases and J by 5 bases, and 6 bases separated the two germline ends. CDR1 and CDR2 (germline): SNHLY, FYNNEI. The CDR3 DNA reads TGTGCCAGCACCTGGGACAATGAGCAGTTCTTC. It yields the protein CASTWDNEQFF. The variable domain in full, with the rest retrieved from reference TRBV2 and TRBJ2-1, is EPEVTQTPSHQVTQMGQEVILRCVPISNHLYFYWYRQILGQKVEFLVSFYNNEISEKSEIFDDQFSVERPDGSNFTLKIRSTKLEDSAMYFCASTWDNEQFFGPGTRLTVL.

By share, this clonotype counts as medium-sized. The gene calls are TRBV12-3 or TRBV12-4 and TRBJ1-1; perhaps TRBD1 as D (6 bases). The CDR3 sequence is 12 residues long. V was pared by 3 bases and J by 8 bases, with 10 bases between. This chain's CDR3 is CASSLVGAEAFF. In nucleotides, the CDR3 is TGTGCCAGCAGTTTGGTGGGGGCAGAAGCTTTCTTT.

In DNA form, the CDR3 reads TGTGCCAGCAGCTTAGAACTAGCGGGAGGGCAGTTCTTC. This encodes CASSLELAGGQFF. This chain joins TRBV7-6 and TRBJ2-1, with 12 bases identical to TRBD2. CDR1 and CDR2 from the germline V gene are SGHVS and FNYEAQ. CDR3 length: 13 residues. Trimming at V came to 1 base and at J to 12 bases, leaving 1 base not matched to a gene.

By share, this clonotype counts as medium-sized. V and J are TRBV13 and TRBJ2-3; 11 bases agree with TRBD2. This CDR3 has 20 residues. Germline V gene lookup returns CDR1 PRHDT and CDR2 FYEKMQ (reference sequence). After removal of 5 bases from V and 1 base from J, the junction contained 17 bases not matched to a gene. The DNA for the CDR3 is TGTGCCAGCAGCGGACACGAAGGTCTAGCGGGGGGAAATGGCACAGATACGCAGTATTTT. Amino acids: CASSGHEGLAGGNGTDTQYF. Using reference TRBV13 and TRBJ2-3 for the parts outside the CDR3, the full variable domain is AAGVIQSPRHLIKEKRETATLKCYPIPRHDTVYWYQQGPGQDPQFLISFYEKMQSDKGSIPDRFSAQQFSDYHSELNMSSLELGDSALYFCASSGHEGLAGGNGTDTQYFGPGTRLTVL.

By share, this clonotype counts as medium-sized. The chain uses TRBV19 and TRBJ2-7; D not resolved. Trimming pared 3 bases from V and 6 bases from J, leaving 9 bases between. This CDR3 has 12 residues. Germline CDR1 reads LNHDA; CDR2 reads SQIVND (reference sequence). The CDR3 region is CASSMGFSEQYF. The CDR3 DNA follows: TGTGCCAGTAGTATGGGCTTTTCCGAGCAGTACTTC.

In its sample, this clonotype is large. The chain carries TRBV5-4 and TRBJ1-1; 9 nucleotides align to TRBD1. The CDR3 extends over 14 amino acids. The trim removed 3 bases at V and 7 bases at J, leaving 7 bases unmatched. Germline V gene sequence: CDR1 SGHNT, CDR2 YYREEE (reference sequence). The CDR3, as DNA: TGTGCCAGCAGCTCAAATACAGGGGGCGATGAAGCTTTCTTT. This codes for CASSSNTGGDEAFF.

This clonotype is large. The genes are TRBV19 and TRBJ1-1, with 8 bases aligning to TRBD1. With 5 bases clipped from V and 10 bases from J, the junction kept 9 bases outside the gene matches. This CDR3 region has 13 residues. The germline V gene has CDR1 LNHDA and CDR2 SQIVND (reference sequence). The CDR3 nucleotides are TGTGCCAGTAGTTACTCAGGGGGCGAGGGAGCTTTCTTT. This encodes CASSYSGGEGAFF. The full variable domain, in which reference TRBV19 and TRBJ1-1 provide the parts outside the CDR3, is DGGITQSPKYLFRKEGQNVTLSCEQNLNHDAMYWYRQDPGQGLRLIYYSQIVNDFQKGDIAEGYSVSREKKESFPLTVTSAQKNPTAFYLCASSYSGGEGAFFGQGTRLTVV.

By share of the sample, this clonotype is medium-sized (0.01 to 0.1%). The V and J genes are TRBV12-3 or TRBV12-4 and TRBJ2-7; no clear D. V was shortened by 3 bases and J by 0 bases, with 6 bases between the two germline ends. CDR3 size: 13 residues. The CDR3 loop reads CASSFDNSYEQYF. The CDR3 region has the DNA TGTGCCAGCAGTTTCGACAACTCCTACGAGCAGTACTTC.

This clonotype was detected a few times. The chain joins TRBV2 to TRBJ2-3; unclear D gene. CDR3 length: 12 amino acids. The V gene lost 8 bases and the J gene lost 3 bases, with 9 bases spanning the gap. Germline-derived CDR1 and CDR2 are SNHLY and FYNNEI. The CDR3 here is CASLAATDTQYF. The CDR3 DNA follows: TGTGCCAGCCTCGCAGCAACAGATACGCAGTATTTT.

Only a few counts were recorded for this clonotype. CDR3 coding DNA: TGTGCCAGCAGTACCCCCTACGAGCAGTACTTC. Translating gives CASSTPYEQYF. This chain joins TRBV27 and TRBJ2-7; D gene ambiguous. The germline V gene has CDR1 MNHEY and CDR2 SMNVEV (reference sequence). This CDR3 has 11 residues. V was clipped by 5 bases and J by 2 bases, with 4 bases between them.

The chain carries TRBV23-1 and TRBJ2-3; no firm D call. TRBV23-1 belongs to the ORF category, with a function that is uncertain. The CDR3 extends over 16 amino acids. Trimming removed 3 bases at V and 0 bases at J, with 13 bases between. CDR3 amino acids: CASSHRTLSSTDTQYF. CDR3 in DNA: TGCGCCAGCAGTCACCGGACCCTGTCTAGCACAGATACGCAGTATTTT.

In its sample, this clonotype ranks as large. V and J are TRBV5-6 and TRBJ1-5, with a possible D match to TRBD1 (6 bases). V lost 0 bases to trimming and J lost 5 bases, with 12 bases between them. Germline values: CDR1 SGHDT, CDR2 YYEEEE. The CDR3 extends over 15 amino acids. Here the CDR3 reads CASSLGNRVDQPQHF. CDR3 in DNA: TGTGCCAGCAGCTTGGGAAACAGGGTGGATCAGCCCCAGCATTTT.

Within the sample, this clonotype is large (0.1 to 1%). The chain combines TRBV7-6 with TRBJ1-2; TRBD1 aligns across 7 bases. V trimming: 5 bases; J trimming: 7 bases; junction bases outside the gene matches: 4. Germline CDR1 reads SGHVS; CDR2 reads FNYEAQ. The CDR3 runs to 12 residues. CDR3 sequence: CASSTGVRGYTF. In DNA, the CDR3 is TGTGCCAGCAGCACAGGGGTGCGTGGCTACACCTTC.

This clonotype ranks as medium-sized (0.01 to 0.1%). The rearrangement uses TRBV29-1 and TRBJ2-1; 10 positions match TRBD2. The V gene end was trimmed by 3 bases and the J gene end by 5 bases; junction bases not matched to a gene: 10. The CDR3 is made up of 16 amino acids. Germline CDR1 and CDR2: SQVTM and ANQGSEA. CDR3 sequence reads: CSVDWAGTSDDNEQFF. In nucleotides, the CDR3 is TGCAGCGTTGATTGGGCCGGGACTAGCGATGACAATGAGCAGTTCTTC.

By share of the sample, this clonotype is medium-sized (0.01 to 0.1%). The V call is TRBV6-1, the J call TRBJ2-6; D is perhaps TRBD1 (6 bases). The germline V and J ends were trimmed by 1 base and 1 base, with 8 bases remaining between them. Germline-derived CDR1 and CDR2 are MNHNS and SASEGT. CDR3 length equals 16 residues. The chain's CDR3 is CASSEEQGSGANVLTF. The CDR3 nucleotides read TGTGCCAGCAGTGAAGAACAGGGTTCTGGGGCCAACGTCCTGACTTTC.